The TCR beta chain under discussion was sequenced for a study of cytomegalovirus exposure and HLA in healthy donors. Study-wide findings and caveats: A few chains tied to CMV proved CMV antigen-specific in vitro.

For this clone: Its antigen is unidentified.

TCRdb's table, derived via immunoSEQ multiplex PCR, lists solely in-frame clones and lacks some. The sample has more than 110,000 clones, around 88% seen once. The clonotype was recovered from a woman aged 18-30 years in good health and CMV-seropositive. Input material: PBMCs.

The CDR3 loop reads CASSIDREGGYTF. The CDR3 coding sequence is TGTGCCAGCAGCATCGACAGGGAAGGAGGCTACACCTTC. The chain joins TRBV5-6 to TRBJ1-2, with 7 bases that match TRBD1. Unmatched junction bases numbered 8, after V lost 4 bases and J lost 8 bases. Germline V gene sequence: CDR1 SGHDT, CDR2 YYEEEE. The CDR3 runs 13 residues.